This TCR beta chain was observed in a study of blood T cell repertoires in COVID-19. This clone was counted once. Per the authors' pipeline: Estimation of nucleated cell counts was performed using reference gene primer amplification. Clones were sequenced by immunoSEQ multiplex PCR, and TCRdb holds only the in-frame ones, with some missing. V, J and clone size are taken as reported in that table, and D and trimming were inferred from the DNA itself. The repertoire holds approximately 380,000 clones, with about 85% as singletons. This CDR3 is built from 15 residues. V was cut by 7 bases and J by 9 bases, with 25 bases left in between. In germline, CDR1 is MNHEY, CDR2 SVGAGI.

The chain carries TRBV6-5 and TRBJ2-7, with a weak D call TRBD1 (6 bases). The TCR comes from a woman between 18 and 29 years old with acute or convalescent COVID-19. Sequenced material: peripheral blood. CDR3 amino acids: CASNPRQEFSSGQYF. CDR3 DNA sequence: TGTGCCAGCAACCCGAGACAGGAATTTTCTAGTGGGCAGTACTTC.